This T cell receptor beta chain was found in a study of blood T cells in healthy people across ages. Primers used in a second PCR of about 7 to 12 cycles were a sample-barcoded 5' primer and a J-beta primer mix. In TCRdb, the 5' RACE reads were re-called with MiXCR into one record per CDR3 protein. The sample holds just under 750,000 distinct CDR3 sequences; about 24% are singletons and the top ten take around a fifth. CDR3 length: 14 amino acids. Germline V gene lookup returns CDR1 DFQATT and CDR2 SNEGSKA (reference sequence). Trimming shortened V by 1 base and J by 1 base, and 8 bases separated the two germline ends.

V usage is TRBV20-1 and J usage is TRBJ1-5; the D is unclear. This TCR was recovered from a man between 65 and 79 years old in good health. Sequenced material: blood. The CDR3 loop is CSARVGRSNQPQHF. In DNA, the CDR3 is TGCAGTGCTAGAGTGGGCAGGAGCAATCAGCCCCAGCATTTT.